A single sample is the source of the 24 T cell receptor beta chains below, sequenced in a study (dated by TCRdb to about 2016). The library came from RT-PCR. Sequencing relied on an Illumina MiSeq. TCRdb took the public reads, trimmed them with fastp at Q25, ran MiXCR for clone calling and kept in-frame beta chains. Identical CDR3 proteins give one entry, which carries the most common genes and DNA. The sample table lists hundreds of thousands of distinct CDR3 sequences, 14% of them with a count of one. Roughly 3.9% of the sample lies in the top ten. Sequenced sample: memory CD4+ T cells from blood. Source of these receptors: a female donor in good health, serving as a healthy control.

This clonotype occurred a few times. The CDR3 coding sequence is TGTGCCAGCAACCGTGTGCCTAGCACAGATACGCAGTATTTT. Amino acid sequence: CASNRVPSTDTQYF. The chain is built from TRBV12-3 or TRBV12-4 and TRBJ2-3; D gene unclear. V gave up 7 bases and J gave up 0 bases, with 11 bases separating them. The CDR3 loop spans 14 amino acids.

This clonotype was picked up many times. This chain links TRBV6-5 with TRBJ1-2, with 8 bases fitting TRBD1. The CDR3 runs 13 residues. Germline trimming cut 6 bases from V and 2 bases from J; bases unmatched to any gene: 2. Germline CDR1 is MNHEY and CDR2 is SVGAGI. CDR3 sequence reads: CASSRTGNYGYTF. CDR3 DNA: TGTGCCAGCAGCCGGACAGGGAACTATGGCTACACCTTC.

The chain recombines TRBV19 with TRBJ1-2; D remains ambiguous. Germline lookup yields CDR1 LNHDA and CDR2 SQIVND (reference sequence). This CDR3 spans 16 amino acids. Deletions cut 11 bases from V and 4 bases from J, with 26 bases between. Written as DNA, the CDR3 is TGTGCCTGTACGAGCGCCTTGGCAGGTTGGGTCTATGGCTACACCTTC. Residues: CACTSALAGWVYGYTF.

This rearrangement joins TRBV6-2 or TRBV6-3 to TRBJ1-1; D is perhaps TRBD1 (5 bases). There are 17 residues in the CDR3. Germline V gene lookup returns CDR1 MNHEY and CDR2 SVGEGT. The V and J ends lost 6 bases and 0 bases respectively, with 20 bases between them. CDR3 amino acids: CASRRGAGVGVNTEAFF. CDR3 DNA: TGTGCCAGCAGGCGGGGAGCGGGGGTGGGCGTGAACACTGAAGCTTTCTTT.

In this sample, this clonotype turned up many times. The genes are TRBV6-5 and TRBJ2-1; perhaps TRBD2 as D (5 bases). The CDR3 covers 15 residues. The V and J ends lost 2 bases and 8 bases respectively, with 16 bases between them. From germline, CDR1 is MNHEY and CDR2 SVGAGI. CDR3: CASSYGAGLPDEQFF. The DNA of the CDR3 is TGTGCCAGCAGTTACGGCGCGGGTCTTCCCGATGAGCAGTTCTTC.

This clonotype was counted ten times or more. The CDR3 region is CSATSGSLSYNEQFF. The CDR3 nucleotides read TGCAGTGCTACCAGCGGGAGCCTTTCCTACAATGAGCAGTTCTTC. The genes are TRBV20-1 and TRBJ2-1; TRBD2 aligns across 8 bases. Germline CDR1 and CDR2: DFQATT and SNEGSKA (reference sequence). This CDR3 spans 15 amino acids. V shed 4 bases and J 1 base; nucleotides not matched to a gene: 6.

This clonotype was seen ten or more times. This chain connects TRBV20-1 to TRBJ1-2; 10 bases match TRBD1. From germline, CDR1 is DFQATT and CDR2 SNEGSKA (reference sequence). The CDR3 runs 13 residues. The ends lost 1 base at V and 8 bases at J; junction bases unmatched: 4. The chain's CDR3 is CSARGQGARGYTF. The CDR3, as DNA: TGCAGTGCTAGAGGACAGGGGGCGCGAGGCTACACCTTC.

The DNA of the CDR3 is TGCAGTGCTAGAGATGGTGGGCTCCAAGCTTTCTTT. This sequence encodes CSARDGGLQAFF. J is TRBJ1-1 and V is TRBV20-1; D unresolved. Trimming took off 0 bases at V and 9 bases at J, with 11 bases between the two ends. CDR1 is DFQATT, CDR2 SNEGSKA, per germline (reference sequence). The CDR3 has 12 amino acids.

This clonotype was recorded at least ten times. The chain couples TRBV12-3 or TRBV12-4 to TRBJ2-7; D remains ambiguous. The CDR3 loop spans 15 amino acids. The ends were cut back, 5 bases at V and 0 bases at J, with 14 bases in the middle. The DNA of the CDR3 is TGTGCCAGCAGTCCTCGCGGACCATCCTCCTACGAGCAGTACTTC. Translating it yields CASSPRGPSSYEQYF.

This clonotype occurred many times. The chain links TRBV6-2 or TRBV6-3 to TRBJ2-7; TRBD2 is a possible D gene (5 bases). The CDR3 spans 15 residues. Between the trimmed V and J ends, which lost 6 bases and 0 bases, there was a span of 15 bases. CDR1 and CDR2 (germline): MNHEY, SVGEGT. CDR3 sequence reads: CASRIRTGNSYEQYF. In nucleotides, the CDR3 is TGTGCCAGCAGAATAAGGACGGGAAACTCCTACGAGCAGTACTTC.

This rearrangement joins TRBV7-9 to TRBJ2-5, with no clear D. This CDR3 comprises 13 residues. The germline V and J ends were trimmed by 2 bases and 5 bases, with 9 bases remaining between them. CDR1 is SEHNR and CDR2 is FQNEAQ in the germline V gene (reference sequence). The CDR3 loop reads CASSLIQTETQYF. Written as DNA, the CDR3 is TGTGCCAGCAGCTTAATACAGACGGAGACCCAGTACTTC.

Ten or more counts support this clonotype. The chain combines TRBV20-1 with TRBJ2-3, with 10 bases matching TRBD2. In germline, CDR1 is DFQATT, CDR2 SNEGSKA (reference sequence). Trimming at V came to 6 bases and at J to 1 base, leaving 16 bases not matched to a gene. The CDR3 loop spans 18 amino acids. The CDR3 DNA follows: TGCAGTGCCCTCGTAGGAGCGGGAGGGTGGACCGGCACAGATACGCAGTATTTT. Amino acids: CSALVGAGGWTGTDTQYF.

The rearrangement uses TRBV6-2 or TRBV6-3 and TRBJ2-1; 14 nucleotides agree with TRBD2. CDR1 and CDR2 (germline): MNHEY, SVGEGT. Trimming at V came to 5 bases and at J to 3 bases, leaving 12 bases not matched to a gene. The CDR3 totals 19 residues. CDR3 coding DNA: TGTGCCAGCAGTACCTTGGCTGGGACTAGCGGGAGAGTCTACAATGAGCAGTTCTTC. This encodes CASSTLAGTSGRVYNEQFF.

This clonotype was found a few times. The chain uses TRBV20-1 and TRBJ2-1, with unresolved D. The CDR3 is 13 amino acids. V was pared by 5 bases and J by 5 bases, with 13 bases between. Germline values: CDR1 DFQATT, CDR2 SNEGSKA (reference sequence). The CDR3 region has the DNA TGCAGTGCTCCGGCCTTAGGGAACAATGAGCAGTTCTTC. Translating gives CSAPALGNNEQFF.

In this sample, this clonotype turned up a few times. The gene calls are TRBV28 and TRBJ1-5; possible D gene TRBD1, 5 bases. Germline CDR1 is MDHEN and CDR2 is SYDVKM. The V gene lost 4 bases and the J gene lost 5 bases, with 15 bases spanning the gap. The CDR3 sequence is 15 residues long. The CDR3 protein is CASSSRTGLDQPQHF. CDR3 in DNA: TGTGCCAGCAGTTCCCGGACGGGGCTGGATCAGCCCCAGCATTTT.

The gene calls are TRBV7-2 and TRBJ2-7, with D possibly called TRBD1 or TRBD2 (5 bases each). Germline V gives CDR1 SGHTA, CDR2 FQGNSA. There are 14 residues in the CDR3. Trimming took off 2 bases at V and 4 bases at J, with 12 bases between the two ends. Here the CDR3 reads CASSLPGPLYEQYF. The CDR3 DNA reads as TGTGCCAGCAGCTTACCGGGACCACTATACGAGCAGTACTTC.

This clonotype has at least ten counts. The chain combines TRBV20-1 with TRBJ2-4; the D is unclear. CDR1 DFQATT and CDR2 SNEGSKA come from the germline V gene (reference sequence). The ends were cut back, 5 bases at V and 0 bases at J, with 14 bases in the middle. CDR3 size: 15 residues. CDR3 in DNA: TGCAGTGCTGGGCCGCATGCAGGAGCCAAAAACATTCAGTACTTC. This codes for CSAGPHAGAKNIQYF.

The table lists this clonotype with many counts. V and J are TRBV10-3 and TRBJ1-1, with D hard to call. Germline V gene sequence: CDR1 ENHRY, CDR2 SYGVKD. V lost 1 base and J 1 base, leaving 10 bases between the germline ends. This CDR3 has 15 residues. DNA of the CDR3: TGTGCCATCAGTGAGTTTCAGACCGAGAACACTGAAGCTTTCTTT. It translates to CAISEFQTENTEAFF.

CDR3 nucleotides: TGTGCCAGCAGCCGCAAGACTAGCGGGACTTACGAGCAGTACTTC. Amino acids: CASSRKTSGTYEQYF. The chain uses TRBV7-2 and TRBJ2-7; 11 bases are a match to TRBD2. Germline CDR1 SGHTA, CDR2 FQGNSA. CDR3 length: 15 amino acids. V dropped 5 bases and J dropped 4; count of bases not matched to a gene: 7.

The chain uses TRBV7-6 and TRBJ2-5; the D gene could be TRBD1 or TRBD2 (6 bases each). The CDR3 consists of 15 residues. The V gene's germline CDR1 is SGHVS and CDR2 FNYEAQ. V shed 8 bases and J shed 5 bases, with 21 bases lying between them. The CDR3 sequence is CASAAREGGTETQYF. CDR3 coding DNA: TGTGCCAGCGCCGCACGTGAGGGGGGAACGGAGACCCAGTACTTC.

This CDR3 is CASSWGRGQGDGYTF. The CDR3 DNA sequence: TGTGCCAGCAGCTGGGGTAGAGGACAGGGAGATGGCTACACCTTC. V usage is TRBV7-2 and J usage is TRBJ1-2; 8 bases align to TRBD1. The trim removed 4 bases at V and 6 bases at J, leaving 10 bases unmatched. Germline lookup yields CDR1 SGHTA and CDR2 FQGNSA. This CDR3 contains 15 residues.

V is TRBV6-1 and J is TRBJ2-7; 9 nucleotides agree with TRBD1. This CDR3 region has 15 residues. Germline CDR1 and CDR2: MNHNS and SASEGT. V gave up 3 bases and J gave up 2 bases; unmatched junction bases: 5. CDR3 in DNA: TGTGCCAGCAGTGACCCAGGGACAGGGACCTACGAGCAGTACTTC. Encoded protein: CASSDPGTGTYEQYF.

This clonotype was counted a few times. The rearrangement links TRBV9 to TRBJ2-3; unclear D gene. Per the germline V gene, CDR1 is SGDLS and CDR2 is YYNGEE. The CDR3 extends over 14 amino acids. V was trimmed by 0 bases and J by 5 bases, leaving 10 bases between them. The CDR3 protein is CASSVDPRGDTQYF. The CDR3 DNA reads TGTGCCAGCAGCGTAGACCCCCGAGGAGATACGCAGTATTTT. The complete variable domain, with remaining parts taken from reference TRBV9 and TRBJ2-3, reads DSGVTQTPKHLITATGQRVTLRCSPRSGDLSVYWYQQSLDQGLQFLIQYYNGEERAKGNILERFSAQQFPDLHSELNLSSLELGDSALYFCASSVDPRGDTQYFGPGTRLTVL.

This clonotype appeared a few times. The V call is TRBV20-1, the J call TRBJ2-1; D ambiguous. The germline gives CDR1 DFQATT, CDR2 SNEGSKA (reference sequence). There are 12 residues in the CDR3. V lost 1 base, J lost 6 bases, and 7 bases lay in between. The CDR3 protein is CSARVVSNEQFF. As DNA, the CDR3 is TGCAGTGCTAGAGTAGTTTCCAATGAGCAGTTCTTC.